The 21 T cell receptor beta chains below come from one sample, sequenced in a study of T cells in Graves' hyperthyroidism and ophthalmopathy. RNA transcripts served as the template for amplifying TCR beta CDR3 regions. First-round RT-PCR with HTBI primers amplified the TCR CDR3 region. A single record per CDR3 protein comes from TCRdb applying MiXCR to the multiplex PCR reads. The table has about 760,000 distinct CDR3 sequences, approximately 40% seen once; the top ten hold more than 25%. The sequenced sample was blood. The source is a woman in her thirties or forties with Graves' hyperthyroidism.

This clonotype was detected only a few times. The chain employs TRBV6-2 or TRBV6-3 and TRBJ1-5, with 7 bases identical to TRBD1. The CDR3 has 16 amino acids. CDR1 MNHEY and CDR2 SVGEGT come from the germline V gene. V dropped 2 bases and J dropped 1; count of bases not matched to a gene: 5. In DNA, the CDR3 is TGTGCCAGCAGTTACAGGTCAGGGGGGAGCAATCAGCCCCAGCATTTT. Translation: CASSYRSGGSNQPQHF.

There are many counts of this clonotype. V gene TRBV6-4 combines with J gene TRBJ2-2; TRBD2 might be the D (6 bases). Between the trimmed V and J ends, which lost 0 bases and 4 bases, there was a span of 9 bases. Germline V gene data show CDR1 as MRHNA and CDR2 as SNTAGT. The CDR3 totals 15 residues. For the CDR3, the DNA is TGTGCCAGCAGTGACTCGGAGGGGACCACCGGGGAGCTGTTTTTT. This sequence encodes CASSDSEGTTGELFF.

This clonotype was recorded many times. V is TRBV19 and J is TRBJ1-6; 8 positions agree with TRBD1. This CDR3 is 13 amino acids long. Per germline, CDR1 LNHDA and CDR2 SQIVND (reference sequence). Trimming at V came to 9 bases and at J to 6 bases, leaving 4 bases not matched to a gene. As DNA, the CDR3 is TGTGCCAGCAAGGACAGGGCTAATTCACCCCTCCACTTT. Residues: CASKDRANSPLHF. Supplemented by reference TRBV19 and TRBJ1-6, the full variable domain reads DGGITQSPKYLFRKEGQNVTLSCEQNLNHDAMYWYRQDPGQGLRLIYYSQIVNDFQKGDIAEGYSVSREKKESFPLTVTSAQKNPTAFYLCASKDRANSPLHFGNGTRLTVT.

This clonotype was counted many times. The CDR3 loop reads CASSLEGRGTEAFF. The CDR3 DNA follows: TGTGCCAGCAGCTTAGAGGGTAGAGGGACTGAAGCTTTCTTT. This rearrangement joins TRBV7-2 to TRBJ1-1, with unresolved D. With 1 base removed from V and 5 bases from J, the gap between germline ends came to 11 bases. Germline loops: CDR1 SGHTA, CDR2 FQGNSA. The CDR3 has 14 amino acids.

The chain's CDR3 is CASSYSRGGETQYF. CDR3 DNA: TGTGCCAGCAGCTACAGTAGAGGGGGAGAGACCCAGTACTTC. This chain connects TRBV10-3 to TRBJ2-5, with D perhaps TRBD1 (6 bases). V gave up 10 bases and J gave up 4 bases, with 19 bases separating them. This CDR3 has 14 residues. CDR1 is ENHRY and CDR2 is SYGVKD in the germline V gene.

The table lists this clonotype with a few counts. This CDR3 is CASSETGTGEEKLFF. The CDR3 bases are TGTGCCAGCAGCGAAACCGGGACAGGGGAAGAAAAACTGTTTTTT. This chain connects TRBV9 to TRBJ1-4; 10 nucleotides match TRBD1. CDR3 size: 15 residues. The germline V gene has CDR1 SGDLS and CDR2 YYNGEE. Unmatched junction bases numbered 7, after V lost 3 bases and J lost 8 bases.

This clonotype was detected a few times. The J gene is TRBJ1-2, the V gene TRBV20-1, with a weak D call TRBD1 (6 bases). This CDR3 has 16 residues. Germline CDR1 is DFQATT and CDR2 is SNEGSKA (reference sequence). V lost 3 bases and J 6 bases, leaving 23 bases between the germline ends. Here the CDR3 DNA reads TGCAGTGCTAGCCCCCCTCCTACAGGGATGTTTGATGGCTACACCTTC. The encoded protein is CSASPPPTGMFDGYTF.

There are a few counts of this clonotype. The genes are TRBV7-9 and TRBJ2-5; D ambiguous. The CDR3 runs 15 residues. In germline, CDR1 is SEHNR, CDR2 FQNEAQ (reference sequence). Trimming shortened V by 7 bases and J by 0 bases, and 15 bases separated the two germline ends. CDR3 in amino acids: CASNPPISYQETQYF. CDR3 in DNA: TGTGCCAGCAACCCCCCCATATCGTACCAAGAGACCCAGTACTTC.

This clonotype was found many times. The chain is built from TRBV6-5 and TRBJ1-1, with TRBD1 matching 7 bases. This CDR3 region has 17 residues. Losses at the gene ends were 6 bases for V and 1 base for J; bases not matched to a gene: 14. From germline, CDR1 is MNHEY and CDR2 SVGAGI. The CDR3 nucleotides read TGTGCCAGCAGCCTTTCAGGGGCAGGGGGAACGAACACTGAAGCTTTCTTT. This gives the protein CASSLSGAGGTNTEAFF.

This chain joins TRBV29-1 and TRBJ1-1, with TRBD1 matching over 7 bases. This CDR3 is 14 amino acids long. Germline assignment: CDR1 SQVTM and CDR2 ANQGSEA. The V gene end was trimmed by 7 bases and the J gene end by 0 bases; junction bases not matched to a gene: 8. CDR3 DNA: TGCAGCGCCGTGGAGGGGGCTATGAACACTGAAGCTTTCTTT. Translated: CSAVEGAMNTEAFF. Looking up the rest from reference TRBV29-1 and TRBJ1-1 gives the full variable domain: SAVISQKPSRDICQRGTSLTIQCQVDSQVTMMFWYRQQPGQSLTLIATANQGSEATYESGFVIDKFPISRPNLTFSTLTVSNMSPEDSSIYLCSAVEGAMNTEAFFGQGTRLTVV.

Written as DNA, the CDR3 is TGTGCCAGCAGCCAAGGGATTGTGTATGGCTACACCTTC. This codes for CASSQGIVYGYTF. The chain carries TRBV3-1 and TRBJ1-2; D is uncertain. Germline V lookup: CDR1 LGHDT, CDR2 YNNKEL (reference sequence). The CDR3 has 13 amino acids. Trimming took off 1 base at V and 5 bases at J, with 8 bases between the two ends.

The table lists this clonotype with many counts. V gene TRBV25-1 combines with J gene TRBJ2-7; 8 positions agree with TRBD2. V lost 4 bases to trimming and J lost 5 bases; unmatched junction nucleotides: 1. Germline V gene sequence: CDR1 MGHDK, CDR2 SYGVNS. This CDR3 is built from 12 residues. CDR3 sequence: CASSAAGDEQYF. The CDR3 DNA follows: TGTGCCAGCAGTGCAGCGGGGGACGAGCAGTACTTC.

CDR3 in DNA: TGCAGTGCTAGAGCCAGGACGGGAGGGGACGGGGAGCTGTTTTTT. Its protein product is CSARARTGGDGELFF. The chain recombines TRBV20-1 with TRBJ2-2; 8 bases are a match to TRBD2. J was trimmed by 7 bases and V by 1 base; bases with no gene match: 8. The CDR3 is 15 residues long. CDR1 DFQATT and CDR2 SNEGSKA come from the germline V gene (reference sequence).

The chain carries TRBV10-2 and TRBJ1-2, with 7 bases fitting TRBD1. Germline V gene sequence: CDR1 WSHSY, CDR2 SAAADI. The CDR3 covers 14 residues. V trimming: 3 bases; J trimming: 6 bases; junction bases outside the gene matches: 7. CDR3 residues: CASSDIGTEHGYTF. The DNA for the CDR3 is TGCGCCAGCAGTGACATCGGGACAGAGCATGGCTACACCTTC.

For this clonotype: This sequence may be a read error, since a much larger clone differs from it by one base. Lacking the conserved final phenylalanine or tryptophan, this CDR3 likely reflects a read error. The chain combines TRBV6-2 or TRBV6-3 with TRBJ2-5; D not certain. V was shortened by 6 bases and J by 5 bases, with 13 bases between the two germline ends. The CDR3 totals 13 residues. Germline-derived CDR1 and CDR2 are MNHEY and SVGEGT. The CDR3 region has the DNA TGTGCCAGCAGCCACACTGGTTCGGAGACCCAGTACCTC. This codes for CASSHTGSETQYL.

The V call is TRBV10-3, the J call TRBJ1-1; the D gene is possibly TRBD1 (5 bases). The ends were cut back, 5 bases at V and 4 bases at J, with 11 bases in the middle. CDR3 length: 13 residues. Germline-derived CDR1 and CDR2 are ENHRY and SYGVKD. CDR3 in amino acids: CAISSARATEAFF. The CDR3 DNA follows: TGTGCCATCAGTTCGGCCAGGGCCACTGAAGCTTTCTTT.

This clonotype has ten or more counts. The chain employs TRBV4-3 and TRBJ2-5; TRBD1 aligns across 7 bases. There are 14 residues in the CDR3. V lost 1 base to trimming and J lost 4 bases; unmatched junction nucleotides: 3. Germline V lookup: CDR1 LGHNA, CDR2 YSLEER. CDR3 residues: CASSQGQGGETQYF. For the CDR3, the DNA is TGCGCCAGCAGCCAAGGACAGGGCGGAGAGACCCAGTACTTC.

The CDR3 protein is CASSQEGRANTIYF. As DNA, the CDR3 is TGCGCCAGCAGCCAAGAAGGCAGGGCGAACACCATATATTTT. The chain links TRBV4-3 to TRBJ1-3; a possible D gene is TRBD1 (5 bases). CDR3 length: 14 amino acids. V shed 0 bases and J shed 7 bases, with 10 bases lying between them. Germline V lookup: CDR1 LGHNA, CDR2 YSLEER.

This chain links TRBV2 with TRBJ2-1, with 12 bases fitting TRBD2. This CDR3 contains 15 residues. Germline trimming cut 6 bases from V and 5 bases from J; bases unmatched to any gene: 5. The germline gives CDR1 SNHLY, CDR2 FYNNEI. The CDR3 nucleotides are TGTGCCAGCAGGATCCTAGCGGGGGGGAACAATGAGCAGTTCTTC. Translated, it gives CASRILAGGNNEQFF.

V and J are TRBV29-1 and TRBJ1-3; 7 nucleotides match TRBD1. V shed 8 bases and J 0 bases; nucleotides not matched to a gene: 4. The CDR3 has 13 residues. CDR1 is SQVTM, CDR2 ANQGSEA, per germline. CDR3 nucleotide sequence: TGCAGCTGCCGACAGGGCTCTGGAAACACCATATATTTT. Amino acid sequence: CSCRQGSGNTIYF.

This clonotype was seen only once. The V and J genes are TRBV20-1 and TRBJ1-2; 9 bases fit TRBD1. Germline values: CDR1 DFQATT, CDR2 SNEGSKA (reference sequence). J was trimmed by 0 bases and V by 0 bases; bases with no gene match: 11. CDR3 size: 18 residues. CDR3 protein: CSARDLAAGQGTNYGYTF. The CDR3 region has the DNA TGCAGTGCTAGAGATTTGGCTGCCGGACAGGGGACTAACTATGGCTACACCTTC.